This T cell receptor (beta chain) came from a study of blood T cell repertoires in COVID-19. Whole-study context: The United States, Italy and Spain supplied acute and convalescent COVID-19 samples. T cells, B-cell-depleted T cells, or PBMCs provided the cDNA or gDNA that served as material.

Germline V lookup: CDR1 SGHVS, CDR2 FNYEAQ. This CDR3 has 13 residues. V was pared by 5 bases and J by 11 bases, with 7 bases of the junction left unmatched. Some clones are missing from TCRdb's copy, which holds only in-frame ones; the method was immunoSEQ multiplex PCR. The table records about 280,000 clones, 90% of them present only once. The age range of participants was about 18 to 100 years, with residence in about two dozen US areas. The chain uses TRBV7-6 and TRBJ1-4; TRBD1 agrees at 8 bases. The specimen was PBMCs or T cells enriched from blood (not recorded which). The receptor's source is a woman aged 18-29 years with acute COVID-19. The DNA of the CDR3 is TGTGCCAGCAGCCCGCAGACAGGGGATAAACTGTTTTTT. Encoded protein: CASSPQTGDKLFF.